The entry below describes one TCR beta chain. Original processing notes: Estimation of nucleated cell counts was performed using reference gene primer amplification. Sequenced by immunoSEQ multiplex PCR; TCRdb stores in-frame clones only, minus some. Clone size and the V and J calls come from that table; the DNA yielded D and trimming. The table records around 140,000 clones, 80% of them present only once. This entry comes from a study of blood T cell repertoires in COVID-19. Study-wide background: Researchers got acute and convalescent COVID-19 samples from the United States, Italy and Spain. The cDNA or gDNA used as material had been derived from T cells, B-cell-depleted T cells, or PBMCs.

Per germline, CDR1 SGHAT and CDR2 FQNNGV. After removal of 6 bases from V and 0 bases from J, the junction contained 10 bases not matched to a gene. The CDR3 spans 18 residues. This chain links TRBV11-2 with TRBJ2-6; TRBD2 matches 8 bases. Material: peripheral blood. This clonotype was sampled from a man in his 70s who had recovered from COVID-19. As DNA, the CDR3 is TGTGCCAGCAGTCATCCCGGGACTAGGGTCTCTGGGGCCAACGTCCTGACTTTC. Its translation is CASSHPGTRVSGANVLTF.